These 20 T cell receptor beta chains were sequenced from one sample in a study of blood T cell repertoires in COVID-19. Sequencing was performed with immunoSEQ multiplex PCR; in TCRdb, only in-frame clones are kept and a portion is missing. The repertoire holds under 450,000 clones, with approximately 88% as singletons. The sample was peripheral blood. All receptors derive from a woman between 50 and 59 years old with COVID-19, enrolled during active disease.

Notes on this clone: An end of the junction differs from the germline gene, which may be a read error. This rearrangement joins TRBV29-1 to TRBJ1-2; D gene ambiguous. CDR1 SQVTM and CDR2 ANQGSEA come from the germline V gene. This CDR3 comprises 12 residues. This CDR3 is CSVKDSGGGYTF. As DNA, the CDR3 is TGCAGCGTTAAAGACTCTGGCGGAGGCTACACCTTC.

V usage is TRBV25-1 and J usage is TRBJ1-2, with TRBD1 matching over 7 bases. The CDR3 totals 15 residues. Trimming cost V 4 bases and J 1 base; bases outside gene matches: 6. The germline CDR1 and CDR2 sequences are MGHDK and SYGVNS. DNA of the CDR3: TGTGCCAGCAGTGTGCAGGGGGTTGGTAACTATGGCTACACCTTC. This sequence encodes CASSVQGVGNYGYTF.

The chain uses TRBV5-1 and TRBJ2-1; 7 bases line up with TRBD2. CDR3 length: 16 amino acids. Germline CDR1 and CDR2: SGHRS and YFSETQ. Trimming removed 3 bases from V and 8 bases from J; junction bases left unmatched: 14. CDR3 sequence (DNA): TGCGCCAGCAGCTGGGGTGCGGGGGTTAAAAGGGATGAGCAGTTCTTC. Translated: CASSWGAGVKRDEQFF.

This clone was seen only a few times. V is TRBV19 and J is TRBJ1-5; possibly TRBD1 for D (5 bases). V dropped 8 bases and J dropped 7 bases, with 15 bases sitting between them. The CDR3 contains 13 residues. The germline V gene has CDR1 LNHDA and CDR2 SQIVND (reference sequence). The CDR3 reads CASEFRGGQPQHF. The CDR3 DNA is TGTGCCAGTGAGTTTAGGGGAGGACAGCCCCAGCATTTT.

This chain uses TRBV6-6 with TRBJ1-5, with D possibly TRBD1 on 6 matching bases. Trimming took off 4 bases at V and 1 base at J, with 14 bases between the two ends. The CDR3 is 16 amino acids. Germline values: CDR1 MNHNY, CDR2 SVGAGI (reference sequence). This CDR3 is CASSSSWGQSNQPQHF. In DNA, the CDR3 is TGTGCCAGCAGTTCTTCTTGGGGGCAGAGCAATCAGCCCCAGCATTTT.

The rearrangement joins TRBV9 to TRBJ2-2, with 8 bases matching TRBD1. Trimming took 7 bases from V and 5 from J; bases not matched to a gene: 10. CDR1 is SGDLS, CDR2 YYNGEE, per germline. The CDR3 consists of 15 residues. CDR3: CASGTTGAPTGELFF. For the CDR3, the DNA is TGTGCCAGCGGGACGACAGGGGCTCCGACCGGGGAGCTGTTTTTT.

V gene TRBV19 combines with J gene TRBJ1-2; D gene unclear. There are 13 residues in the CDR3. The germline V and J ends were trimmed by 9 bases and 2 bases, with 13 bases remaining between them. Per the germline V gene, CDR1 is LNHDA and CDR2 is SQIVND (reference sequence). The CDR3 DNA follows: TGTGCCAGCAAGGAGTCCCCCAACTATGGCTACACCTTC. Translation gives CASKESPNYGYTF.

The chain carries TRBV5-6 and TRBJ2-7, with TRBD1 identical over 7 bases. V lost 0 bases to trimming and J lost 3 bases; unmatched junction nucleotides: 0. CDR1 and CDR2 from the germline V gene are SGHDT and YYEEEE. This CDR3 contains 13 residues. The CDR3 sequence is CASSLDRGYEQYF. The CDR3 DNA sequence: TGTGCCAGCAGCTTGGACAGGGGCTACGAGCAGTACTTC. The variable domain in full, completed from reference TRBV5-6 and TRBJ2-7, reads DAGVTQSPTHLIKTRGQQVTLRCSPKSGHDTVSWYQQALGQGPQFIFQYYEEEERQRGNFPDRFSGHQFPNYSSELNVNALLLGDSALYLCASSLDRGYEQYFGPGTRLTVT.

This chain links TRBV19 with TRBJ1-4; the match to TRBD1 covers 7 bases. The V gene end was trimmed by 5 bases and the J gene end by 11 bases; junction bases not matched to a gene: 8. The CDR3 loop spans 13 amino acids. The germline V gene encodes CDR1 LNHDA and CDR2 SQIVND (reference sequence). The CDR3 sequence: CASSPSAGGKLFF. The DNA of the CDR3 is TGTGCCAGTAGTCCCTCCGCAGGGGGGAAACTGTTTTTT.

There are a few counts of this clone. This chain joins TRBV5-4 and TRBJ2-6, with unresolved D. The germline V gene has CDR1 SGHNT and CDR2 YYREEE (reference sequence). V was cut by 0 bases and J by 4 bases, with 11 bases left in between. The CDR3 loop spans 16 amino acids. This CDR3 reads CASSLVAGSGANVLTF. As DNA, the CDR3 is TGTGCCAGCAGCTTGGTGGCCGGGTCCGGGGCCAACGTCCTGACTTTC.

The V call is TRBV2, the J call TRBJ1-2; possible D gene TRBD1, 6 bases. CDR3 length: 14 amino acids. Germline CDR1 is SNHLY and CDR2 is FYNNEI. Trimming shortened V by 7 bases and J by 4 bases, and 16 bases separated the two germline ends. Here the CDR3 DNA reads TGTGCCAGCATCCCAACGACAGGTTTCTATGGCTACACCTTC. This encodes CASIPTTGFYGYTF.

J is TRBJ1-2 and V is TRBV9, with a possible D match to TRBD1 (6 bases). Looked up from germline, CDR1 is SGDLS and CDR2 is YYNGEE. The CDR3 is made up of 13 amino acids. V was cut by 2 bases and J by 8 bases, with 13 bases left in between. The CDR3 nucleotides are TGTGCCAGCAGCGTGGGACAAGCAGCCGGCTACACCTTC. This translates into CASSVGQAAGYTF.

The V and J genes are TRBV5-1 and TRBJ2-7; 8 bases are a match to TRBD1. V lost 4 bases, J lost 6 bases, and 6 bases stayed unmatched. This CDR3 has 13 residues. Germline V gene data show CDR1 as SGHRS and CDR2 as YFSETQ. The CDR3 spells CASSPTGVGEQYF. In DNA form, the CDR3 reads TGCGCCAGCAGCCCGACAGGGGTCGGCGAGCAGTACTTC.

This chain uses TRBV5-1 with TRBJ2-7; possible D gene TRBD2, 5 bases. V lost 3 bases to trimming and J lost 1 base, with 14 bases between them. Germline CDR1 and CDR2: SGHRS and YFSETQ. The CDR3 totals 15 residues. Written as DNA, the CDR3 is TGCGCCAGCAGCTCCCGCGAGACGGGATCCTACGAGCAGTACTTC. Protein product: CASSSRETGSYEQYF.

This clone was picked up one time. The chain couples TRBV30 to TRBJ2-2; D uncertain. The CDR3 consists of 11 residues. Trimming took 1 base from V and 7 from J, leaving 4 bases between them. Germline CDR1 reads GTSNPN; CDR2 reads SVGIG (reference sequence). The DNA for the CDR3 is TGTGCCTGGAGTGCGGTCGGGGAGCTGTTTTTT. Translated: CAWSAVGELFF.

The chain carries TRBV5-4 and TRBJ2-1, with TRBD2 matching 8 bases. Looked up from germline, CDR1 is SGHNT and CDR2 is YYREEE (reference sequence). V was pared by 3 bases and J by 10 bases, with 9 bases of the junction left unmatched. This CDR3 has 14 residues. The CDR3 sequence: CASSSPGGTEEQFF. Here the CDR3 DNA reads TGTGCCAGCAGCTCACCGGGAGGGACCGAAGAGCAGTTCTTC. Drawing the rest from reference TRBV5-4 and TRBJ2-1, the complete variable domain is ETGVTQSPTHLIKTRGQQVTLRCSSQSGHNTVSWYQQALGQGPQFIFQYYREEENGRGNFPPRFSGLQFPNYSSELNVNALELDDSALYLCASSSPGGTEEQFFGPGTRLTVL.

This sequence joins TRBV15 and TRBJ1-4; a weak D match, TRBD1 (6 bases). The CDR3 totals 15 residues. CDR1 is LNHNV and CDR2 is YYDKDF in the germline V gene (reference sequence). Between the trimmed V and J ends, which lost 4 bases and 4 bases, there was a span of 13 bases. The CDR3 region is CATSTDRPLNEKLFF. CDR3 nucleotides: TGTGCCACCAGCACCGACAGGCCGCTTAATGAAAAACTGTTTTTT.

This chain joins TRBV5-5 and TRBJ2-1, with 7 positions matching TRBD1. The germline gives CDR1 SGHKS, CDR2 YYEKEE (reference sequence). The CDR3 is made up of 15 amino acids. After removal of 1 base from V and 7 bases from J, the junction contained 8 bases not matched to a gene. CDR3 DNA sequence: TGTGCCAGCAGCTTGAATTGGGACAGTCGGAATGAGCAGTTCTTC. Amino acid sequence: CASSLNWDSRNEQFF.

The chain recombines TRBV11-2 with TRBJ2-5; 15 nucleotides match TRBD2. CDR3 size: 16 residues. Trimming took 5 bases from V and 7 from J; bases not matched to a gene: 8. Germline V gene data show CDR1 as SGHAT and CDR2 as FQNNGV. CDR3 DNA: TGTGCCAGCAGCCCCGGACTAGCGGGGGGGCGAGGGACCCAGTACTTC. Its translation is CASSPGLAGGRGTQYF.

The chain carries TRBV5-1 and TRBJ2-2; 7 bases line up with TRBD1. V lost 4 bases to trimming and J lost 6 bases; unmatched junction nucleotides: 9. This CDR3 comprises 15 residues. Germline V gene sequence: CDR1 SGHRS, CDR2 YFSETQ. CDR3 loop: CASSTDGQDPGELFF. CDR3 DNA: TGCGCCAGCAGCACGGACGGACAGGATCCCGGGGAGCTGTTTTTT.